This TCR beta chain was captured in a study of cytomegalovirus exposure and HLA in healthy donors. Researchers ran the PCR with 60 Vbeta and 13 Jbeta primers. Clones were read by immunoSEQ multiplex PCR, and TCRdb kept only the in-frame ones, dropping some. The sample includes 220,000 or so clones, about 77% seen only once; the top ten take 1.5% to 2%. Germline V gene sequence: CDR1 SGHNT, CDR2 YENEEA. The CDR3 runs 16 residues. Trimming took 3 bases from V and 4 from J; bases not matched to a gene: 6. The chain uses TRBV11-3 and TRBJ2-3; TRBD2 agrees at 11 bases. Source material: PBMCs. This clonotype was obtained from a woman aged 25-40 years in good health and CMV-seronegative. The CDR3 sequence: CASSFSGTSGSDTQYF. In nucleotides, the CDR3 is TGTGCCAGCAGCTTCTCCGGGACTAGCGGCTCAGATACGCAGTATTTT.